The 21 T cell receptor beta chains in this list originate from one sample, sequenced in a study of blood T cells in healthy people across ages. A sample-barcoded 5' primer and a J-beta primer mix were used in a second PCR of roughly 7 to 11 cycles. MiXCR, applied by TCRdb to the 5' RACE reads, yields one record per CDR3 protein. The table records just under 750,000 distinct CDR3 sequences, 22% of them present only once. Input material: blood. Receptor source: a man aged 65 to 85 in good health.

Notes on this clonotype: One end of the junction varies from germline; a read error may be responsible. The chain employs TRBV2 and TRBJ1-1, with D unresolved. This CDR3 is built from 15 residues. CDR1 and CDR2 (germline): SNHLY, FYNNEI. The CDR3 region is CASSEGYARNTEAFF. DNA of the CDR3: TGTGCCAGCAGCGAAGGTTATGCGAGAAACACTGAAGCTTTCTTT.

The rearrangement uses TRBV21-1 and TRBJ2-1. The last part of the DNA fits TRBJ2-7 better; the J call may be wrong. TRBV21-1 is flagged as a pseudogene. CDR3 length: 14 amino acids. This CDR3 is CASSKHGSSYEQYV. CDR3 coding DNA: TGTGCCAGCAGCAAACATGGGAGCTCCTACGAGCAGTACGTC.

This chain links TRBV20-1 with TRBJ2-1; 10 bases align to TRBD2. V lost 5 bases to trimming and J lost 6 bases; unmatched junction nucleotides: 10. This CDR3 is built from 15 residues. Germline CDR1 is DFQATT and CDR2 is SNEGSKA (reference sequence). The CDR3 DNA reads as TGCAGTGCTCGCGCTAGCGGGGGACCTTCCAATGAGCAGTTCTTC. Translated: CSARASGGPSNEQFF.

V gene TRBV29-1 combines with J gene TRBJ1-1; D unresolved. The length of the CDR3 is 9 residues. Germline V gives CDR1 SQVTM, CDR2 ANQGSEA. V was shortened by 4 bases and J by 7 bases, with 4 bases between the two germline ends. The CDR3: CSVGDEAFF. The CDR3 coding sequence is TGCAGCGTTGGGGATGAAGCTTTCTTT.

This clonotype was seen a single time. The chain uses TRBV12-3 or TRBV12-4 and TRBJ2-6; D is unclear. The CDR3 runs 16 residues. V lost 5 bases, J lost 3 bases, and 14 bases lay in between. CDR3 region: CASSAVRLSGANVLTF. The CDR3, as DNA: TGTGCCAGCAGTGCCGTAAGGTTAAGTGGGGCCAACGTCCTGACTTTC.

V and J are TRBV10-3 and TRBJ2-5, with 7 nucleotides matching TRBD1. The CDR3 spans 14 residues. Germline assignment: CDR1 ENHRY and CDR2 SYGVKD. V gave up 6 bases and J gave up 4 bases; unmatched junction bases: 8. Here the CDR3 reads CAISPGQSIETQYF. The CDR3 DNA reads as TGTGCCATCAGCCCGGGACAGAGTATAGAGACCCAGTACTTC.

The chain couples TRBV27 to TRBJ2-4; 10 nucleotides agree with TRBD1. Germline CDR1 reads MNHEY; CDR2 reads SMNVEV (reference sequence). Germline trimming cut 4 bases from V and 1 base from J; bases unmatched to any gene: 4. The CDR3 runs 16 residues. Written as DNA, the CDR3 is TGTGCCAGCAGTTGGACAGGGGGAGGTGCCAAAAACATTCAGTACTTC. Its translation: CASSWTGGGAKNIQYF.

Ten or more counts support this clonotype. The chain has TRBV29-1 and TRBJ2-1, with D uncertain. The germline V and J ends were trimmed by 6 bases and 10 bases, with 16 bases remaining between them. CDR3 length: 12 residues. Germline assignment: CDR1 SQVTM and CDR2 ANQGSEA. The CDR3 DNA is TGCAGCGTCCGGAAGGGCCCGGACGAGCAGTTCTTC. It encodes CSVRKGPDEQFF.

The sample holds one count of this clonotype. The rearrangement uses TRBV7-2 and TRBJ2-5; 8 nucleotides align to TRBD2. After removal of 8 bases from V and 4 bases from J, the junction contained 9 bases not matched to a gene. Germline lookup yields CDR1 SGHTA and CDR2 FQGNSA. The CDR3 sequence is 14 residues long. The CDR3 is CASGIAGIPETQYF. The CDR3 region has the DNA TGTGCCAGCGGAATAGCGGGGATTCCAGAGACCCAGTACTTC.

The J gene is TRBJ2-1, the V gene TRBV9, with D perhaps given as TRBD1 or TRBD2 (6 bases each). The V end was cut by 0 bases, the J end by 10 bases, with 14 bases between. The CDR3 extends over 14 amino acids. Germline CDR1 and CDR2: SGDLS and YYNGEE. As DNA, the CDR3 is TGTGCCAGCAGCGTAGCGGGGGCGATAGGAGAGCAGTTCTTC. Protein product: CASSVAGAIGEQFF.

This clonotype has only a few counts. The chain is built from TRBV7-6 and TRBJ2-1; D is uncertain. Germline CDR1 reads SGHVS; CDR2 reads FNYEAQ. CDR3 size: 14 residues. Trimming took off 1 base at V and 8 bases at J, with 12 bases between the two ends. CDR3 sequence reads: CASSLGRQWDEQFF. CDR3 DNA: TGTGCCAGCAGCTTAGGACGGCAGTGGGATGAGCAGTTCTTC.

Only a few counts were recorded for this clonotype. The chain uses TRBV7-9 and TRBJ1-2, with D unclear. V was shortened by 0 bases and J by 8 bases, with 7 bases between the two germline ends. The CDR3 spans 12 residues. The germline CDR1 and CDR2 sequences are SEHNR and FQNEAQ (reference sequence). Written as DNA, the CDR3 is TGTGCCAGCAGCTTAGCGACGGGAGGCTACACCTTC. Translating it yields CASSLATGGYTF.

This clonotype was seen a single time. The rearrangement joins TRBV5-6 to TRBJ2-3; the D gene is possibly TRBD1 (6 bases). Germline-derived CDR1 and CDR2 are SGHDT and YYEEEE. This CDR3 has 15 amino acids. V was cut by 4 bases and J by 1 base, with 13 bases left in between. The CDR3 reads CASSAQGWGTDTQYF. DNA of the CDR3: TGTGCCAGCAGCGCACAGGGTTGGGGCACAGATACGCAGTATTTT.

This clonotype was seen a few times. The chain employs TRBV27 and TRBJ2-7; the D gene is possibly TRBD1 (5 bases). Trimming shortened V by 7 bases and J by 0 bases, and 16 bases separated the two germline ends. Per the germline V gene, CDR1 is MNHEY and CDR2 is SMNVEV (reference sequence). The CDR3 runs 15 residues. The CDR3 region is CASIRTRPYSYEQYV. DNA for the CDR3: TGTGCCAGCATTCGGACAAGGCCGTACTCCTACGAGCAGTACGTC.

This clonotype has just a few counts. CDR3 DNA: TGTGCCAGCAGTCTCGCCGGGACAGGACTCTATGGCTACACCTTC. Translation: CASSLAGTGLYGYTF. The rearrangement links TRBV12-3 or TRBV12-4 to TRBJ1-2; 8 bases line up with TRBD1. V lost 5 bases to trimming and J lost 4 bases; unmatched junction nucleotides: 9. This CDR3 comprises 15 residues.

This clonotype showed up just a few times. This sequence joins TRBV12-3 or TRBV12-4 and TRBJ2-3; 9 bases fit TRBD1. V shed 6 bases and J 2 bases; nucleotides not matched to a gene: 6. The CDR3 is 15 amino acids. The chain's CDR3 is CASSLGQGPTDTQYF. CDR3 nucleotides: TGTGCCAGCAGCTTGGGACAGGGCCCCACAGATACGCAGTATTTT.

This clonotype has a handful of counts. The V and J genes are TRBV29-1 and TRBJ2-7, with a possible D match to TRBD1 (6 bases). V dropped 1 base and J dropped 7 bases, with 11 bases sitting between them. CDR1 is SQVTM and CDR2 is ANQGSEA in the germline V gene. The CDR3 spans 12 residues. CDR3 residues: CSVEGFRGEQYV. DNA of the CDR3: TGCAGCGTTGAAGGGTTCAGGGGAGAGCAGTACGTC.

This clonotype was recorded a few times. The chain has TRBV4-1 and TRBJ2-5; 8 bases map to TRBD2. The J call may be faulty, since TRBJ2-7 better matches the DNA end. The CDR3 is 16 amino acids. Germline V gives CDR1 MGHRA, CDR2 YSYEKL. The CDR3 here is CASSQSRLALQYEQYF. In nucleotides, the CDR3 is TGCGCCAGCAGCCAATCAAGACTAGCGTTACAGTACGAGCAGTACTTC.

J is TRBJ1-2 and V is TRBV9; 7 bases are shared with TRBD1. In germline, CDR1 is SGDLS, CDR2 YYNGEE. The CDR3 spans 15 residues. Trimming at V came to 0 bases and at J to 8 bases, leaving 10 bases not matched to a gene. CDR3 in DNA: TGTGCCAGCAGCGTAGAGCCTACAGGGGTAGAGGGCTACACCTTC. Its protein product is CASSVEPTGVEGYTF.

The rearrangement joins TRBV14 to TRBJ2-1; tentatively, D is TRBD2 (5 bases). The closer fit of TRBJ2-5 to the DNA end suggests the J call may be wrong. Looked up from germline, CDR1 is SGHDN and CDR2 is FVKESK. The CDR3 length is 15 residues. In nucleotides, the CDR3 is TGTGCCAGCAGCCATGCGGGTAGCAGGCAAGAGACCCAGTACTTC. The encoded protein is CASSHAGSRQETQYF.

The sample holds many counts of this clonotype. The chain has TRBV29-1 and TRBJ2-5; D is unclear. The CDR3 extends over 12 amino acids. The germline V and J ends were trimmed by 0 bases and 1 base, with 3 bases remaining between them. The germline V gene has CDR1 SQVTM and CDR2 ANQGSEA. CDR3 DNA: TGCAGCGTTGAAGACAGCCAAGAGACCCAGTACTTC. Its translation is CSVEDSQETQYF.